Listed here is a single TCR beta chain. Its antigen is unknown. The CDR3 loop spans 14 amino acids. J lost 3 bases, V lost 6 bases, and 3 bases had no gene match. Germline assignment: CDR1 DFQATT and CDR2 SNEGSKA (reference sequence). Researchers made TCR beta libraries by using iRepertoire HTBI primers and running Arm-PCR on CDR3 regions. Using its own MiXCR run on the multiplex PCR reads, TCRdb lists one record per CDR3 protein. The data show 500,000 or so distinct CDR3 sequences, with 12% to 15% seen just once and approximately 15% held by the top ten. This entry belongs to a study of regulatory T cells in long-lasting Graves disease. Study findings and constraints: Persistent Graves' cases showed lower TCR diversity than newly diagnosed cases.

Time point in this sample: newly diagnosed GD, antithyroid drugs for less than 3 months. Making the TCR library involved RNA that had been extracted from PBMCs. The sample also formed part of further work on T cells in Graves' hyperthyroidism and ophthalmopathy. That source reports: Initially, a first-round RT-PCR of the TCR CDR3 employed the HTBI primer set.

This specimen consisted of peripheral blood mononuclear cells (PBMCs), obtained at new diagnosis, from a patient treated with antithyroid drugs. This TCR came from a woman between 45 and 65 years old with Graves disease. V gene TRBV20-1 combines with J gene TRBJ2-1; 12 nucleotides line up with TRBD2. CDR3 DNA sequence: TGCAGTGCCCTGACTAGCGGGGGCTACAATGAGCAGTTCTTC. Translating it yields CSALTSGGYNEQFF.